A single sample gave rise to the 18 T cell receptor beta chains below, sequenced in a study of T cell responses to AZD1222 COVID-19 vaccine. The assay was immunoSEQ multiplex PCR, and TCRdb's table has in-frame clones only and misses some. The data show more than 75,000 clones, with under 95% seen just once and 8% held by the top ten. The starting material was peripheral blood, obtained 28 days after the second AZD1222 dose. The receptors here all came from an adult who received the AZD1222 COVID-19 vaccine.

The V and J genes are TRBV4-1 and TRBJ1-2, with D perhaps TRBD1 (6 bases). The CDR3 loop spans 15 amino acids. Trimming took off 1 base at V and 6 bases at J, with 15 bases between the two ends. Looked up from germline, CDR1 is MGHRA and CDR2 is YSYEKL. CDR3 DNA: TGCGCCAGCAGCCAAGTAATTGCGGCAGGGGATGGCTACACCTTC. Protein product: CASSQVIAAGDGYTF.

The chain uses TRBV28 and TRBJ1-5; the D gene is possibly TRBD1 (5 bases). The CDR3 totals 15 residues. Trimming took 3 bases from V and 0 from J, leaving 9 bases between them. Germline lookup yields CDR1 MDHEN and CDR2 SYDVKM. CDR3 sequence: CASSLRGYSNQPQHF. The CDR3 DNA follows: TGTGCCAGCAGTTTGAGGGGCTATAGCAATCAGCCCCAGCATTTT.

This sequence joins TRBV5-4 and TRBJ2-3, with D possibly matching TRBD2 (7 bases). The CDR3 has 16 residues. Germline V gives CDR1 SGHNT, CDR2 YYREEE (reference sequence). The CDR3: CACKYSGGPRTDTQYF. The CDR3 nucleotides read TGTGCGTGCAAGTATTCCGGGGGGCCTAGAACAGATACGCAGTATTTT. Using reference TRBV5-4 and TRBJ2-3 for the parts outside the CDR3, the full variable domain is ETGVTQSPTHLIKTRGQQVTLRCSSQSGHNTVSWYQQALGQGPQFIFQYYREEENGRGNFPPRFSGLQFPNYSSELNVNALELDDSALYLCACKYSGGPRTDTQYFGPGTRLTVL.

The chain combines TRBV5-8 with TRBJ2-7; 14 bases are a match to TRBD2. This CDR3 spans 15 amino acids. Losses at the gene ends were 5 bases for V and 6 bases for J; bases not matched to a gene: 7. Per germline, CDR1 SGHTS and CDR2 YDEGEE. CDR3 in amino acids: CASRKGLAGEIEQYF. Written as DNA, the CDR3 is TGTGCCAGCAGGAAGGGACTAGCGGGAGAAATCGAGCAGTACTTC.

The CDR3: CASSPGQEYNEQFF. In DNA form, the CDR3 reads TGCGCCAGCAGTCCGGGACAGGAGTACAATGAGCAGTTCTTC. The V call is TRBV10-1, the J call TRBJ2-1; 8 bases match TRBD1. The germline V gene encodes CDR1 WNHNN and CDR2 SYGVQD (reference sequence). With V trimmed by 5 bases and J by 4 bases, 4 bases remained unmatched. This CDR3 has 14 residues.

The V gene is TRBV6-1, the J gene TRBJ2-7; 9 bases match TRBD2. Germline assignment: CDR1 MNHNS and CDR2 SASEGT. The CDR3 is 16 residues long. V shed 0 bases, J shed 4 bases, and the junction held 7 bases outside the gene matches. CDR3 in amino acids: CASSEASISGSYEQYF. The DNA of the CDR3 is TGTGCCAGCAGTGAAGCGTCCATTAGCGGGAGTTACGAGCAGTACTTC.

The chain is built from TRBV7-2 and TRBJ2-3; perhaps TRBD2 as D (6 bases). The germline gives CDR1 SGHTA, CDR2 FQGNSA. V was cut by 5 bases and J by 4 bases, with 13 bases left in between. The length of the CDR3 is 14 residues. CDR3 residues: CASSMRGQADTQYF. CDR3 nucleotide sequence: TGTGCCAGCAGCATGCGGGGCCAAGCAGATACGCAGTATTTT.

The chain uses TRBV6-5 and TRBJ2-1; 13 bases line up with TRBD2. Germline assignment: CDR1 MNHEY and CDR2 SVGAGI. The CDR3 runs to 15 residues. The ends lost 2 bases at V and 8 bases at J; junction bases unmatched: 3. CDR3 bases: TGTGCCAGCAGTTACACTAGCGGGAGGGCAGATGAGCAGTTCTTC. Its protein is CASSYTSGRADEQFF.

The chain employs TRBV5-1 and TRBJ2-1; TRBD1 matches 9 bases. The J segment lost 8 bases and the V segment lost 4 bases, leaving 4 bases of the junction unmatched. The length of the CDR3 is 13 residues. Germline CDR1 and CDR2: SGHRS and YFSETQ. CDR3 protein: CASSPDRGDEQFF. The CDR3 region has the DNA TGCGCCAGCAGCCCGGACAGGGGAGATGAGCAGTTCTTC.

This clone was counted only a few times. CDR3: CASSPVGVVGEQYF. The CDR3 nucleotides read TGTGCCAGCAGCCCAGTTGGGGTAGTAGGCGAGCAGTACTTC. The chain carries TRBV7-8 and TRBJ2-7; D not certain. Per germline, CDR1 SGHVS and CDR2 FQNEAQ. V lost 5 bases to trimming and J lost 6 bases, with 17 bases between them. The CDR3 length is 14 residues.

A single count supports this clone. The V call is TRBV30, the J call TRBJ1-2; D may be TRBD1 (5 bases). CDR1 is GTSNPN and CDR2 is SVGIG in the germline V gene (reference sequence). Deletions cut 1 base from V and 7 bases from J, with 7 bases between. There are 11 residues in the CDR3. In DNA form, the CDR3 reads TGTGCCTGGAGTGAAGGGGCTGGCTACACCTTC. This codes for CAWSEGAGYTF.

CDR3 in amino acids: CASSPRRGSYNSPLHF. CDR3 sequence (DNA): TGTGCCAGCAGTCCAAGACGGGGTTCCTATAATTCACCCCTCCACTTT. This rearrangement joins TRBV28 to TRBJ1-6, with D unclear. Trimming stripped 5 bases from V and 1 base from J, with 12 bases between. The V gene's germline CDR1 is MDHEN and CDR2 SYDVKM. The CDR3 extends over 16 amino acids.

The V and J genes are TRBV27 and TRBJ2-5; D uncertain. The V end lost 0 bases, the J end lost 5 bases, and 7 bases lay between the germline ends. The germline CDR1 and CDR2 sequences are MNHEY and SMNVEV (reference sequence). This CDR3 comprises 13 residues. DNA for the CDR3: TGTGCCAGCAGTTTATCGAGTAGGGAGACCCAGTACTTC. This sequence encodes CASSLSSRETQYF.

The chain is built from TRBV27 and TRBJ1-2, with unresolved D. The CDR3 spans 14 residues. From germline, CDR1 is MNHEY and CDR2 SMNVEV (reference sequence). The V end lost 4 bases, the J end lost 4 bases, and 13 bases lay between the germline ends. The CDR3 bases are TGTGCCAGCAGTTCCAGCGCCTCGGGCTATGGCTACACCTTC. Its translation is CASSSSASGYGYTF.

This rearrangement joins TRBV28 to TRBJ2-1; 8 bases align to TRBD1. V was clipped by 5 bases and J by 4 bases; unmatched bases: 13. The CDR3 runs to 17 residues. The germline gives CDR1 MDHEN, CDR2 SYDVKM. The CDR3 protein is CASSPYRSQGAYNEQFF. The CDR3 DNA sequence: TGTGCCAGCAGTCCATATCGATCGCAGGGGGCTTACAATGAGCAGTTCTTC.

The chain recombines TRBV29-1 with TRBJ1-3; D is perhaps TRBD1 (5 bases). The CDR3 is 14 residues long. V dropped 6 bases and J dropped 1 base, with 13 bases sitting between them. Looked up from germline, CDR1 is SQVTM and CDR2 is ANQGSEA. DNA for the CDR3: TGCAGCGTGGGGGACCGATGGTCTGGAAACACCATATATTTT. Its translation is CSVGDRWSGNTIYF.

The gene calls are TRBV19 and TRBJ1-1, with a possible D match to TRBD1 (5 bases). This CDR3 spans 15 amino acids. Trimming removed 6 bases at V and 4 bases at J, with 18 bases between. CDR1 LNHDA and CDR2 SQIVND come from the germline V gene (reference sequence). The CDR3 spells CASSSTGVWGTEAFF. CDR3 nucleotides: TGTGCCAGTAGCTCTACGGGGGTTTGGGGCACTGAAGCTTTCTTT.

The chain employs TRBV7-3 and TRBJ1-6, with D uncertain. There are 13 residues in the CDR3. Deletions cut 8 bases from V and 4 bases from J, with 9 bases between. Germline V lookup: CDR1 SGHTA, CDR2 FQGTGA. CDR3 in DNA: TGTGCCAGCGGAATTTCGTATAATTCACCCCTCCACTTT. Encoded protein: CASGISYNSPLHF.